Each of the 11 T cell receptor beta chains below was sequenced from the same sample in a study of cytomegalovirus exposure and HLA in healthy donors. The PCR ran on 60 Vbeta and 13 Jbeta primers. Method: immunoSEQ multiplex PCR; TCRdb's copy keeps in-frame clones and lacks some. This table has about 150,000 clones, 72% appearing once. Material for sequencing was PBMCs. These receptors were taken from a man between 40 and 49 years old in good health and CMV-seronegative.

CDR3 coding DNA: TGCGCCAGCAGCTTGGACATGACAGGGAGGAGTACCGGGGAGCTGTTTTTT. Its translation is CASSLDMTGRSTGELFF. The V gene is TRBV5-1, the J gene TRBJ2-2, with D possibly being TRBD1 (7 bases). V was shortened by 0 bases and J by 5 bases, with 17 bases between the two germline ends. The CDR3 runs to 17 residues. Germline CDR1 SGHRS, CDR2 YFSETQ.

The chain couples TRBV29-1 to TRBJ2-7; TRBD1 aligns across 9 bases. The CDR3 consists of 14 residues. The J segment lost 2 bases and the V segment lost 6 bases, leaving 8 bases of the junction unmatched. The V gene's germline CDR1 is SQVTM and CDR2 ANQGSEA. CDR3 amino acids: CSVLYRGRPYEQYF. CDR3 in DNA: TGCAGCGTCCTTTACAGGGGGCGCCCCTACGAGCAGTACTTC.

The chain has TRBV19 and TRBJ2-1; 7 bases line up with TRBD2. This CDR3 contains 11 residues. Trimming took 6 bases from V and 15 from J; bases not matched to a gene: 8. Germline CDR1 LNHDA, CDR2 SQIVND (reference sequence). CDR3 nucleotide sequence: TGTGCCAGTAGCACGACTAGCCTCGCGTTCTTC. Translation: CASSTTSLAFF.

This clone showed up just a few times. V gene TRBV30 combines with J gene TRBJ2-3, with TRBD1 identical over 8 bases. The ends lost 1 base at V and 4 bases at J; junction bases unmatched: 13. This CDR3 comprises 17 residues. The germline gives CDR1 GTSNPN, CDR2 SVGIG (reference sequence). Written as DNA, the CDR3 is TGTGCCTGGAGTGAGATTGGTCAGGGGGCAGGTCCAGATACGCAGTATTTT. This codes for CAWSEIGQGAGPDTQYF.

V usage is TRBV2 and J usage is TRBJ2-1, with D perhaps matching TRBD2 (5 bases). The CDR3 length is 15 residues. Per the germline V gene, CDR1 is SNHLY and CDR2 is FYNNEI. V shed 3 bases and J shed 6 bases, with 15 bases lying between them. CDR3 sequence: CASSDALTSTNEQFF. The CDR3 nucleotides read TGTGCCAGCAGTGATGCCCTAACTAGTACCAATGAGCAGTTCTTC.

This chain's CDR3 is CASSRLSGGYNEQFF. The CDR3 DNA reads TGTGCCAGCAGTCGGCTGTCCGGGGGGTACAATGAGCAGTTCTTC. The chain is built from TRBV5-4 and TRBJ2-1; 7 bases are shared with TRBD2. V dropped 5 bases and J dropped 4; count of bases not matched to a gene: 9. This CDR3 comprises 15 residues. Germline values: CDR1 SGHNT, CDR2 YYREEE (reference sequence).

As regards this clone: A read error may account for a junction end that differs from germline. The chain joins TRBV6-5 to TRBJ1-5; TRBD1 aligns across 7 bases. The CDR3 consists of 14 residues. Germline values: CDR1 MNHEY, CDR2 SVGAGI. CDR3 residues: CASSYGGGSQPQNF. Written as DNA, the CDR3 is TGTGCCAGCAGCTACGGAGGGGGCAGTCAGCCCCAGAATTTT.

The chain carries TRBV5-1 and TRBJ2-5, with D perhaps TRBD2 (6 bases). TRBJ2-7 matches the DNA end more closely, so the J call is doubtful. Germline lookup yields CDR1 SGHRS and CDR2 YFSETQ. CDR3 size: 14 residues. CDR3 region: CASSQEVAVYEQYF. The CDR3 coding sequence is TGCGCCAGCAGCCAGGAGGTAGCGGTGTACGAGCAGTACTTC.

The rearrangement joins TRBV6-5 to TRBJ1-2; no firm D call. The ends were cut back, 6 bases at V and 4 bases at J, with 12 bases in the middle. The CDR3 has 13 residues. Looked up from germline, CDR1 is MNHEY and CDR2 is SVGAGI. Here the CDR3 DNA reads TGTGCCAGCAGGCGGTCTAGGCGCTATGGCTACACCTTC. Amino acid sequence: CASRRSRRYGYTF.

This clone showed up just once. This chain uses TRBV4-3 with TRBJ2-7; 8 positions agree with TRBD1. Germline CDR1 is LGHNA and CDR2 is YSLEER. CDR3 length: 15 residues. Trimming removed 4 bases from V and 0 bases from J; junction bases left unmatched: 5. CDR3 nucleotide sequence: TGCGCCAGCAGCCCCGGGACAGGTCACTCCTACGAGCAGTACTTC. Amino acid sequence: CASSPGTGHSYEQYF.

The chain links TRBV2 to TRBJ1-2; 11 nucleotides match TRBD1. CDR1 and CDR2 from the germline V gene are SNHLY and FYNNEI. The ends lost 7 bases at V and 3 bases at J; junction bases unmatched: 4. This CDR3 contains 14 residues. The CDR3 here is CASNLGQGDYGYTF. CDR3 in DNA: TGTGCCAGCAATCTGGGACAGGGGGACTATGGCTACACCTTC.